The clone carrying this T cell receptor beta chain showed up just a few times. The antigen is unknown. Each sample used at least 7 million PBMCs. These data originate in a study of blood T cells in healthy people across ages. Findings and caveats of the study: Age advanced and TCR beta diversity per million T cells fell, roughly linearly.

It was with a sample-barcoded 5' primer and a J-beta primer mix that a second PCR of roughly 7 to 12 cycles was run. TCRdb processed the 5' RACE reads anew with MiXCR; each CDR3 protein has one entry. The sample has over 950,000 distinct CDR3 sequences; roughly two fifths are singletons. The CDR3 runs 13 residues. Germline V gives CDR1 LGHNA, CDR2 YSLEER. Deletions cut 4 bases from V and 13 bases from J, with 17 bases between. The chain carries TRBV4-3 and TRBJ2-1, with D maybe TRBD2 (7 bases). The origin of this receptor is a man between 18 and 29 years old in good health. The sample taken for sequencing was blood. The CDR3 is CASSRKGGVNQFF. The CDR3 bases are TGCGCCAGCAGCCGCAAAGGGGGGGTAAATCAGTTCTTC.